These 13 T cell receptor beta chains were sequenced from one sample in a study of T cell repertoires in cytomegalovirus infection. Their antigen targets remain unknown. MiXCR, applied by TCRdb to the reads, yields one record per CDR3 protein. The sample has 110,000 or so distinct CDR3 sequences, around 30% seen once; the top ten hold approximately 41%. The specimen comprised CD8+ T cells from cultured PBMCs, sampled from culture after CMV antigen stimulation. The receptors come from a human donor in good health (CMV status not recorded). Some clones in this sample may be carry-over from other donors' samples.

On this clonotype itself: A much larger clone is a single base away; this may be a read error. The chain links TRBV7-6 to TRBJ2-1; D possibly corresponds to TRBD2 (5 bases). The V and J ends lost 4 bases and 4 bases respectively, with 8 bases between them. The CDR3 runs 13 residues. Germline V gene sequence: CDR1 SGHVS, CDR2 FNYEAQ. In DNA, the CDR3 is TGTGCCAGCAGCTCGGAGGAGTACAATGAGCAGTTCTTC. Translation gives CASSSEEYNEQFF. Together with reference TRBV7-6 and TRBJ2-1, the CDR3 gives the full variable domain: GAGVSQSPRYKVTKRGQDVALRCDPISGHVSLYWYRQALGQGPEFLTYFNYEAQQDKSGLPNDRFSAERPEGSISTLTIQRTEQRDSAMYRCASSSEEYNEQFFGPGTRLTVL.

This clonotype has only a few counts. The CDR3 DNA is TGTGCCAGCAGCTATGACAGAACTAACTATGGCTACACCTTC. Its protein is CASSYDRTNYGYTF. The genes are TRBV7-6 and TRBJ1-2, with D possibly matching TRBD1 (5 bases). Germline CDR1 reads SGHVS; CDR2 reads FNYEAQ. The length of the CDR3 is 14 residues. V lost 4 bases, J lost 0 bases, and 9 bases lay in between.

The chain recombines TRBV7-4 with TRBJ2-1; 8 nucleotides match TRBD1. The CDR3 length is 18 residues. Germline CDR1 and CDR2: SGHVT and SQSDAQ. With 1 base clipped from V and 6 bases from J, the junction kept 14 bases outside the gene matches. The CDR3: CASSLDRPLAGGFNEQFF. DNA for the CDR3: TGTGCCAGCAGCTTAGACCGCCCGTTGGCAGGGGGCTTCAATGAGCAGTTCTTC.

This clonotype has just a few counts. This rearrangement joins TRBV19 to TRBJ1-3; D unclear. The CDR3 sequence is 14 residues long. Germline assignment: CDR1 LNHDA and CDR2 SQIVND (reference sequence). V lost 7 bases to trimming and J lost 2 bases, with 12 bases between them. The DNA for the CDR3 is TGTGCCAGTACCCTCCGCGGACCTGGAAACACCATATATTTT. This sequence encodes CASTLRGPGNTIYF.

Details on this clonotype: This sequence may be a read error, since a much larger clone differs from it by one base. CDR3 sequence reads: CASSFWTGSYEQYF. DNA for the CDR3: TGTGCCAGCAGCTTTTGGACAGGGTCCTACGAGCAGTACTTC. The V and J genes are TRBV13 and TRBJ2-7; 8 nucleotides align to TRBD1. Trimming took 3 bases from V and 1 from J; bases not matched to a gene: 2. CDR1 and CDR2 from the germline V gene are PRHDT and FYEKMQ (reference sequence). The CDR3 loop spans 14 amino acids.

Ten or more counts support this clonotype. The rearrangement links TRBV7-8 to TRBJ2-7; 11 bases agree with TRBD1. Germline-derived CDR1 and CDR2 are SGHVS and FQNEAQ. This CDR3 spans 15 amino acids. V dropped 4 bases and J dropped 2; count of bases not matched to a gene: 4. The CDR3, as DNA: TGTGCCAGCAGCTCAGGACAGGGGGCGCCCTACGAGCAGTACTTC. Amino acid sequence: CASSSGQGAPYEQYF.

This clonotype was observed a handful of times. The V call is TRBV19, the J call TRBJ2-7; D is uncertain. The CDR3 is made up of 11 amino acids. The V and J ends lost 11 bases and 3 bases respectively, with 11 bases between them. Looked up from germline, CDR1 is LNHDA and CDR2 is SQIVND (reference sequence). CDR3: CAGLLGYEQYF. In nucleotides, the CDR3 is TGTGCCGGATTACTGGGCTACGAGCAGTACTTC.

The chain is built from TRBV5-6 and TRBJ2-5, with 9 bases fitting TRBD1. Germline V gene sequence: CDR1 SGHDT, CDR2 YYEEEE. With 4 bases clipped from V and 5 bases from J, the junction kept 9 bases outside the gene matches. The CDR3 has 15 residues. CDR3 bases: TGTGCCAGCAGCACCGGGACAGGGAGATGGGAGACCCAGTACTTC. This codes for CASSTGTGRWETQYF.

This chain's CDR3 is CASSLERGSLNEKLFF. For the CDR3, the DNA is TGTGCCAGCAGCTTAGAGAGAGGGTCCCTTAATGAAAAACTGTTTTTT. The chain couples TRBV7-9 to TRBJ1-4; D uncertain. Looked up from germline, CDR1 is SEHNR and CDR2 is FQNEAQ (reference sequence). Trimming shortened V by 1 base and J by 4 bases, and 13 bases separated the two germline ends. This CDR3 contains 16 residues.

In this sample, this clonotype turned up a few times. V is TRBV12-3 or TRBV12-4 and J is TRBJ2-7; 7 nucleotides match TRBD2. V was pared by 6 bases and J by 5 bases, with 7 bases of the junction left unmatched. The CDR3 sequence is 13 residues long. The CDR3: CASSNYGGNEQYF. CDR3 bases: TGTGCCAGCAGCAACTACGGGGGGAACGAGCAGTACTTC.

The table lists this clonotype with a few counts. The gene calls are TRBV24-1 and TRBJ2-6; a possible D gene is TRBD1 (6 bases). Trimming pared 5 bases from V and 0 bases from J, leaving 10 bases between. CDR3 size: 16 residues. CDR1 KGHDR and CDR2 SFDVKD come from the germline V gene. The CDR3 here is CATSGGQLSGANVLTF. Written as DNA, the CDR3 is TGTGCCACCAGTGGTGGACAGCTCTCTGGGGCCAACGTCCTGACTTTC.

J is TRBJ2-5 and V is TRBV4-1; no clear D. Trimming cost V 3 bases and J 2 bases, with 13 bases left between them. The length of the CDR3 is 15 residues. Germline V lookup: CDR1 MGHRA, CDR2 YSYEKL. The CDR3 region is CASSQDPLGQETQYF. The CDR3 bases are TGCGCCAGCAGCCAGGATCCATTGGGACAAGAGACCCAGTACTTC.

In this sample, this clonotype turned up a few times. The chain has TRBV6-6 and TRBJ1-2, with TRBD1 identical over 9 bases. CDR1 MNHNY and CDR2 SVGAGI come from the germline V gene (reference sequence). J was trimmed by 8 bases and V by 6 bases; bases with no gene match: 4. CDR3 length: 12 residues. In DNA form, the CDR3 reads TGTGCCAGCAGAACGGACAGGGGAGGCTACACCTTC. This sequence encodes CASRTDRGGYTF.